This passage covers 24 T cell receptor beta chains from one sample sequenced in a study of T cells in Graves' hyperthyroidism and ophthalmopathy. TCR beta CDR3 region amplification was performed from RNA transcripts. The study used the HTBI primer set for a first-round RT-PCR of the TCR CDR3. TCRdb reprocessed the multiplex PCR reads via MiXCR and lists one record per CDR3 protein. This sample has around 620,000 distinct CDR3 sequences, with over 12% found just once. Input material: blood. Source of these receptors: a young woman with Graves' ophthalmopathy.

The rearrangement links TRBV3-1 to TRBJ2-5; 8 nucleotides match TRBD2. The junction had 5 bases not matched to a gene; V was cut back by 4 bases and J by 1 base. This CDR3 is 15 amino acids long. CDR1 LGHDT and CDR2 YNNKEL come from the germline V gene (reference sequence). CDR3 in DNA: TGTGCCAGCAGCCTCCAAGGGACTAGCCAAGAGACCCAGTACTTC. Its protein product is CASSLQGTSQETQYF.

The rearrangement links TRBV24-1 to TRBJ2-5, with D possibly TRBD1 on 6 matching bases. CDR1 is KGHDR and CDR2 is SFDVKD in the germline V gene. This CDR3 region has 16 residues. V was clipped by 0 bases and J by 5 bases, with 15 bases between them. The CDR3 DNA sequence: TGTGCCACCAGTGATTTGAAGTTTGGGGGCTGGGAGACCCAGTACTTC. This translates into CATSDLKFGGWETQYF.

This clonotype was seen ten or more times. V usage is TRBV28 and J usage is TRBJ1-1; 8 positions match TRBD1. The CDR3 is 15 amino acids. Unmatched junction bases numbered 7, after V lost 5 bases and J lost 2 bases. Germline-derived CDR1 and CDR2 are MDHEN and SYDVKM. This CDR3 reads CASSASDRENTEAFF. As DNA, the CDR3 is TGTGCCAGCAGTGCCTCGGACAGGGAAAACACTGAAGCTTTCTTT.

Ten or more counts support this clonotype. The gene calls are TRBV3-1 and TRBJ1-4; D not certain. The V gene lost 0 bases and the J gene lost 2 bases, with 1 base spanning the gap. CDR3 length equals 13 residues. Germline V CDR1 and CDR2: LGHDT, YNNKEL (reference sequence). CDR3 region: CASSQDTNEKLFF. CDR3 nucleotides: TGTGCCAGCAGCCAAGACACTAATGAAAAACTGTTTTTT.

Ten or more counts support this clonotype. The chain carries TRBV5-1 and TRBJ1-2; the match to TRBD1 covers 12 bases. The CDR3 consists of 15 residues. Trimming at V came to 0 bases and at J to 7 bases, leaving 4 bases not matched to a gene. Germline V CDR1 and CDR2: SGHRS, YFSETQ. The CDR3 protein is CASSLAGQGASGYTF. The CDR3 nucleotides are TGCGCCAGCAGCTTGGCGGGACAGGGGGCGAGTGGCTACACCTTC.

Ten or more counts support this clonotype. This chain joins TRBV5-4 and TRBJ2-5; TRBD1 matches at 7 bases. There are 14 residues in the CDR3. Trimming at V came to 4 bases and at J to 6 bases, leaving 9 bases not matched to a gene. Looked up from germline, CDR1 is SGHNT and CDR2 is YYREEE (reference sequence). The CDR3 is CASSRGQVEKTQYF. Written as DNA, the CDR3 is TGTGCCAGCAGCCGTGGACAGGTGGAAAAGACCCAGTACTTC.

In its sample, this clonotype was seen a few times. The chain has TRBV19 and TRBJ2-7; 11 nucleotides agree with TRBD2. J gave up 7 bases and V 3 bases, and 11 bases lay outside the gene matches. This CDR3 contains 16 residues. Germline-derived CDR1 and CDR2 are LNHDA and SQIVND (reference sequence). The CDR3 region has the DNA TGTGCCAGTAGTATGGATCATAGCGGGAGGGCCGAAGAGCAGTACTTC. Translating gives CASSMDHSGRAEEQYF.

This clonotype was observed at least ten times. This chain uses TRBV27 with TRBJ1-4; 8 nucleotides match TRBD1. CDR1 is MNHEY and CDR2 is SMNVEV in the germline V gene (reference sequence). The CDR3 runs 13 residues. Unmatched junction bases numbered 2, after V lost 6 bases and J lost 5 bases. The CDR3 DNA reads TGTGCCAGCAGGCAGGGGGCCAATGAAAAACTGTTTTTT. It is translated as CASRQGANEKLFF.

The gene calls are TRBV12-5 and TRBJ2-2; 16 nucleotides align to TRBD2. Trimming took 3 bases from V and 0 from J; bases not matched to a gene: 16. The CDR3 loop spans 23 amino acids. Germline assignment: CDR1 LGHNT and CDR2 FRNRAP. CDR3 nucleotides: TGTGCTAGTGGTTTAATTACCATACCGGGACTAGCGGGAGGGCATTCGAACACCGGGGAGCTGTTTTTT. This encodes CASGLITIPGLAGGHSNTGELFF.

This clonotype has just a few counts. The genes are TRBV12-5 and TRBJ2-1, with 8 nucleotides matching TRBD1. After removal of 0 bases from V and 8 bases from J, the junction contained 9 bases not matched to a gene. CDR3 size: 16 residues. Germline loops: CDR1 LGHNT, CDR2 FRNRAP. CDR3 region: CASGLVIRTGPHEQFF. The CDR3 DNA is TGTGCTAGTGGTTTGGTAATCCGGACAGGGCCCCATGAGCAGTTCTTC.

This clonotype was counted ten times or more. CDR3 in amino acids: CASSRRLAKNIQYF. DNA of the CDR3: TGTGCCAGCAGCCGTAGATTAGCCAAAAACATTCAGTACTTC. This sequence joins TRBV11-3 and TRBJ2-4; the D is unclear. This CDR3 region has 14 residues. Germline CDR1 SGHNT, CDR2 YENEEA. V was trimmed by 5 bases and J by 0 bases, leaving 8 bases between them.

This clonotype has ten or more counts. This chain links TRBV28 with TRBJ1-5; TRBD1 matches at 7 bases. After removal of 7 bases from V and 4 bases from J, the junction contained 19 bases not matched to a gene. CDR3 length equals 18 residues. Germline V gene data show CDR1 as MDHEN and CDR2 as SYDVKM. The CDR3 nucleotides read TGTGCCAGCACAACTGTACAGGGGAGCCCCTGGGGGAATCAGCCCCAGCATTTT. As protein: CASTTVQGSPWGNQPQHF.

This clonotype was observed many times. The chain employs TRBV7-9 and TRBJ2-1, with TRBD1 as a possible D gene (6 bases). The V gene's germline CDR1 is SEHNR and CDR2 FQNEAQ (reference sequence). CDR3 size: 16 residues. V was shortened by 6 bases and J by 5 bases, with 20 bases between the two germline ends. Here the CDR3 DNA reads TGTGCCAGCAGGCAGGGTCCAAGACAGGTAAACAATGAGCAGTTCTTC. It encodes CASRQGPRQVNNEQFF. The full variable domain, its missing parts supplied by reference TRBV7-9 and TRBJ2-1, is DTGVSQNPRHKITKRGQNVTFRCDPISEHNRLYWYRQTLGQGPEFLTYFQNEAQLEKSRLLSDRFSAERPKGSFSTLEIQRTEQGDSAMYLCASRQGPRQVNNEQFFGPGTRLTVL.

This clonotype was recorded at least ten times. The rearrangement uses TRBV12-3 or TRBV12-4 and TRBJ2-7, with 9 bases aligning to TRBD1. J was trimmed by 3 bases and V by 0 bases; bases with no gene match: 9. The CDR3 is 17 amino acids. The CDR3 sequence is CASSLALRGTGLYEQYF. CDR3 coding DNA: TGTGCCAGCAGTTTAGCACTCAGAGGGACAGGGCTCTACGAGCAGTACTTC.

The sample holds one count of this clonotype. The V and J genes are TRBV20-1 and TRBJ2-7; perhaps TRBD2 as D (5 bases). Germline loops: CDR1 DFQATT, CDR2 SNEGSKA (reference sequence). Trimming left V 4 bases short and J 4 bases short, with 11 bases between. There are 12 residues in the CDR3. The CDR3 is CSATSRGYEQYF. As DNA, the CDR3 is TGCAGTGCTACCTCCCGAGGGTACGAGCAGTACTTC.

Ten or more counts support this clonotype. V usage is TRBV20-1 and J usage is TRBJ2-5; 16 bases are shared with TRBD2. CDR3 size: 17 residues. Trimming removed 6 bases from V and 5 bases from J; junction bases left unmatched: 12. Germline-derived CDR1 and CDR2 are DFQATT and SNEGSKA (reference sequence). The CDR3, as DNA: TGCAGTGCAGCACCCGGGACTAGCGGGAGGGCCGAGGAGACCCAGTACTTC. Translating it yields CSAAPGTSGRAEETQYF.

With regard to this clonotype: Since a much larger clone is just one base distant, this may be a read error. V gene TRBV6-2 or TRBV6-3 combines with J gene TRBJ2-7, with 9 bases lining up with TRBD2. Per the germline V gene, CDR1 is MNHEY and CDR2 is SVGEGT. The CDR3 consists of 14 residues. V lost 4 bases to trimming and J lost 6 bases; unmatched junction nucleotides: 7. CDR3 loop: CASSFIAGVAEQYV. CDR3 in DNA: TGTGCCAGCAGTTTCATAGCGGGAGTCGCCGAGCAGTACGTC.

This clonotype has ten or more counts. J is TRBJ2-3 and V is TRBV5-8; TRBD2 is a possible D gene (6 bases). The CDR3 has 16 residues. The V gene's germline CDR1 is SGHTS and CDR2 YDEGEE. Trimming took 3 bases from V and 5 from J, leaving 19 bases between them. The CDR3: CASSSPRWAGKDTQYF. The DNA of the CDR3 is TGTGCCAGCAGCTCCCCGCGATGGGCGGGGAAAGATACGCAGTATTTT.

There are many counts of this clonotype. The rearrangement uses TRBV12-3 or TRBV12-4 and TRBJ1-1, with 8 bases that match TRBD1. The V and J ends lost 10 bases and 5 bases, in that order; junction bases with no gene match: 15. The CDR3 totals 15 residues. CDR3 loop: CATDNYQGARTEAFF. The CDR3 bases are TGTGCCACCGACAATTACCAGGGGGCGAGGACTGAAGCTTTCTTT.

V usage is TRBV9 and J usage is TRBJ2-5; D assignment may be TRBD1 or TRBD2 (5 bases each). V was clipped by 0 bases and J by 5 bases, with 8 bases between them. There are 13 residues in the CDR3. The germline V gene encodes CDR1 SGDLS and CDR2 YYNGEE. The CDR3 spells CASSVAGPETQYF. In DNA form, the CDR3 reads TGTGCCAGCAGCGTAGCGGGGCCCGAGACCCAGTACTTC.

The table lists this clonotype with a few counts. The rearrangement links TRBV4-2 to TRBJ1-6; possibly TRBD1 for D (5 bases). Germline CDR1 is LGHNA and CDR2 is YNFKEQ. Trimming shortened V by 1 base and J by 5 bases, and 21 bases separated the two germline ends. CDR3 size: 19 residues. The CDR3 DNA reads as TGTGCCAGCAGCCAAGTCCCAATAGGGGAGTGGTGGGATAATTCACCCCTCCACTTT. Its translation is CASSQVPIGEWWDNSPLHF.

This clonotype was seen many times. V gene TRBV5-1 combines with J gene TRBJ2-4, with 8 bases fitting TRBD1. CDR1 is SGHRS and CDR2 is YFSETQ in the germline V gene. V gave up 2 bases and J gave up 7 bases; unmatched junction bases: 8. CDR3 length: 15 residues. The CDR3 region has the DNA TGCGCCAGCAGCTTCCTGGACAGGGTTATGAACATTCAGTACTTC. Protein: CASSFLDRVMNIQYF.

A few counts support this clonotype. The rearrangement uses TRBV7-3 and TRBJ2-2; D is perhaps TRBD1 (6 bases). There are 16 residues in the CDR3. CDR1 SGHTA and CDR2 FQGTGA come from the germline V gene. Trimming removed 6 bases at V and 2 bases at J, with 16 bases between. The CDR3 DNA reads as TGTGCCAGCAGATTCCCTCGGACAGAAAACACCGGGGAGCTGTTTTTT. Amino acids: CASRFPRTENTGELFF.

V is TRBV6-9 and J is TRBJ2-6; 9 bases are a match to TRBD1. The V gene end was trimmed by 3 bases and the J gene end by 3 bases; junction bases not matched to a gene: 3. This CDR3 spans 16 amino acids. Germline CDR1 reads MNHGY; CDR2 reads SVAAGI. CDR3 amino acids: CASSYRQGVGANVLTF. The CDR3 DNA sequence: TGTGCCAGCAGTTACAGACAGGGGGTTGGGGCCAACGTCCTGACTTTC.